This T cell receptor (beta chain) was captured in a study of blood T cell repertoires in COVID-19. Overall study context: Italy, Spain and the United States were the sources of the convalescent and acute COVID-19 samples. In each case, the material was cDNA or gDNA derived from T cells, B-cell-depleted T cells, or PBMCs.

Sequencing used immunoSEQ multiplex PCR; TCRdb keeps in-frame clones, though not all of them. Among 150,000 to 200,000 clones listed, 81% were seen once. The germline gives CDR1 LNHDA, CDR2 SQIVND (reference sequence). Deletions cut 1 base from V and 1 base from J, with 7 bases between. The CDR3 consists of 14 residues. The chain couples TRBV19 to TRBJ2-5; D gene uncertain. This TCR came from a man aged 60-69 years with active or convalescent COVID-19. The sequencing input was peripheral blood. The CDR3 loop is CASSIGSGQETQYF. CDR3 DNA sequence: TGTGCCAGTAGTATAGGGTCGGGCCAAGAGACCCAGTACTTC.